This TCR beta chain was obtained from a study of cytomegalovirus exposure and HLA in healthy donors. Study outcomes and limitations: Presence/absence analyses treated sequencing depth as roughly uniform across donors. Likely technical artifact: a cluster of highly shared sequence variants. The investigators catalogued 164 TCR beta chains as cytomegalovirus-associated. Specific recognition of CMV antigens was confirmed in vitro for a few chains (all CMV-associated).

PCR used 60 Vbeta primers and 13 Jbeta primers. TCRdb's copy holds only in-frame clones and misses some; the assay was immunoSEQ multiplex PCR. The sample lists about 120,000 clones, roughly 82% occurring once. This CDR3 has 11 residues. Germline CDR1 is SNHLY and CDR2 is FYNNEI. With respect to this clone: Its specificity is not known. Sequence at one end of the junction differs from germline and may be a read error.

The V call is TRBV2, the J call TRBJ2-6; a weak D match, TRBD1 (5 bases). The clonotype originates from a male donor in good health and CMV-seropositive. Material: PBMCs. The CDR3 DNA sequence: TGTGCCAGCACTGGGGCCAACGGCCTGACTTTC. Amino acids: CASTGANGLTF.